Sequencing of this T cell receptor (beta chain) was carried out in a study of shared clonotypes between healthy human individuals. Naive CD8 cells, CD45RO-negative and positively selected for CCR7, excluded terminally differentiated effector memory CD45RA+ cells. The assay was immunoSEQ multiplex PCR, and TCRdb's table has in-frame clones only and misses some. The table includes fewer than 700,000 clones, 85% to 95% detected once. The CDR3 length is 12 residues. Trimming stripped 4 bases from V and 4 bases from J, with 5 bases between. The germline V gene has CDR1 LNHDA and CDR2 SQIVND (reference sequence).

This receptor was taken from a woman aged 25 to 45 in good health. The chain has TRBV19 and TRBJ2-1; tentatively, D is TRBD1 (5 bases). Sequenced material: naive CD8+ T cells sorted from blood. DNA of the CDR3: TGTGCCAGTAGTACAGGGTACAATGAGCAGTTCTTC. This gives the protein CASSTGYNEQFF.